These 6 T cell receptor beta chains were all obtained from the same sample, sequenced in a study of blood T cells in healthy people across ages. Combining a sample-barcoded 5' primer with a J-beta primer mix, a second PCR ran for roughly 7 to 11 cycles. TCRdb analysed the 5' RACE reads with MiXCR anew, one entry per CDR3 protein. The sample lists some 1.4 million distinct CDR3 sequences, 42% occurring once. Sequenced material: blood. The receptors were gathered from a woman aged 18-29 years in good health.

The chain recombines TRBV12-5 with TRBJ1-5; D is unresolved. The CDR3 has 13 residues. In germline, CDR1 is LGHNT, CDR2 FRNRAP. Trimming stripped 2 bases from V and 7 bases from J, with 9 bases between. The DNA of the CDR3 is TGTGCTAGTGGTTTGAGGGCCGAGCAGCCCCAGCATTTT. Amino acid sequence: CASGLRAEQPQHF.

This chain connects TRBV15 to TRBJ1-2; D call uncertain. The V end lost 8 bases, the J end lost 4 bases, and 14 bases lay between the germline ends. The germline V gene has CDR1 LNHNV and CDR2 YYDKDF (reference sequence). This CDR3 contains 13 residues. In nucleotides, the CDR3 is TGTGCCACCGGCTCGGAGCGGGTCTATGGCTACACCTTC. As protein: CATGSERVYGYTF.

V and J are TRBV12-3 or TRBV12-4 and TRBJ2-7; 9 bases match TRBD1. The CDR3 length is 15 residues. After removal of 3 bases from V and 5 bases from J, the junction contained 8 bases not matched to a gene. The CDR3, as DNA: TGTGCCAGCAGTTTCGGACAGGGGAGAATAAACGAGCAGTACTTC. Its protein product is CASSFGQGRINEQYF.

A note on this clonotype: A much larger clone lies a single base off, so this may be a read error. In DNA, the CDR3 is TGCGCCAGCAGCCGGGCGGGGGGGAGCTCCTACAATGAGCAGTACTTC. Translation gives CASSRAGGSSYNEQYF. The chain recombines TRBV5-1 with TRBJ2-1; TRBD2 agrees at 9 bases. The closer fit of TRBJ2-7 to the DNA end suggests the J call may be wrong. CDR1 is SGHRS, CDR2 YFSETQ, per germline. This CDR3 has 16 amino acids.

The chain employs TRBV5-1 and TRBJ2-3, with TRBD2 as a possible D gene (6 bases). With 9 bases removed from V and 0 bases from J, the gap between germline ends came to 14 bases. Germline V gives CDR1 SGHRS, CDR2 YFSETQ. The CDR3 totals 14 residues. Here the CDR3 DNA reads TGCGCCACCAGAGCGGGCCCGAGCACAGATACGCAGTATTTT. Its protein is CATRAGPSTDTQYF.

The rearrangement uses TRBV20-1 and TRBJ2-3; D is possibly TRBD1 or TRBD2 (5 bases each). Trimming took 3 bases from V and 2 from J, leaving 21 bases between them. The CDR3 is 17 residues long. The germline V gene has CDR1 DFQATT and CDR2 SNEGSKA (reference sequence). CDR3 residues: CSASGTANVDSTDTQYF. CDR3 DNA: TGCAGTGCTAGTGGGACGGCGAACGTCGATTCCACAGATACGCAGTATTTT.